This TCR beta chain derives from a study of lymphopenia after photon versus proton radiotherapy. About this clone: Its specificity is unknown.

Clones were sequenced by immunoSEQ multiplex PCR, and TCRdb holds only the in-frame ones, with some missing. The sample has some 170,000 clones; 70% to 90% are singletons. Whole-study results and caveats: Oligoclonal CD8+ Temra expansion after nadir drove photon patients' diversity drop. In patients who died, overall survival fell as post-nadir TCR diversity dropped more. Under photons, naive T cells and diversity fell while effector/memory populations rose.

The source of this sequence is a man over 45 with gastric cancer. This material consisted of peripheral blood, taken from a patient treated with photon-based radiotherapy.

The CDR3 region has the DNA TGTGCCTGGAGTGTACTAGCGGGAGATGGGAATGAGCAGTTCTTC. Amino acid sequence: CAWSVLAGDGNEQFF. This chain connects TRBV30 to TRBJ2-1; 11 bases are a match to TRBD2. V lost 0 bases, J lost 7 bases, and 5 bases stayed unmatched. Looked up from germline, CDR1 is GTSNPN and CDR2 is SVGIG (reference sequence). This CDR3 comprises 15 residues.